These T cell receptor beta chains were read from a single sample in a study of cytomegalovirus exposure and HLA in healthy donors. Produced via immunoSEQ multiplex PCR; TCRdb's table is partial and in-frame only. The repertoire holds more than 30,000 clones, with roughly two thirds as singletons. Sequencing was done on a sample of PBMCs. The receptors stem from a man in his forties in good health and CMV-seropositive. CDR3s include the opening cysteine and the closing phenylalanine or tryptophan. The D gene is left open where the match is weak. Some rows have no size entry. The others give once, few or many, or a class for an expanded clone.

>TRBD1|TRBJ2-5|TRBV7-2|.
CASSPGRGQGRETQYF
TGTGCCAGCAGCCCCGGCCGGGGACAGGGACGAGAGACCCAGTACTTC
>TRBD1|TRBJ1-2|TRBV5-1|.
CASSLDSTGGARGYTF
TGCGCCAGCAGCTTGGACTCGACAGGGGGCGCGAGAGGCTACACCTTC
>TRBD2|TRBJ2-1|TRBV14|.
CASSPRGGYRVSSYNEQFF
TGTGCCAGCAGCCCACGGGGGGGGTATCGGGTAAGCTCCTACAATGAGCAGTTCTTC
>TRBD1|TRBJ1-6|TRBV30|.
CAWSTGTGYHSPLHF
TGTGCCTGGAGTACCGGGACAGGGTATCACTCACCCCTCCACTTT
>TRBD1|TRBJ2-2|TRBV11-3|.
CASSLDWTGPKGTGELFF
TGTGCCAGCAGCTTAGATTGGACAGGGCCCAAAGGGACCGGGGAGCTGTTTTTT
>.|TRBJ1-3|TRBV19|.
CASSISEVQRNTIYF
TGTGCCAGTAGTATTTCCGAGGTCCAGCGAAACACCATATATTTT
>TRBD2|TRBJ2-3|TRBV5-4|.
CASSLVLAGSTDTQYF
TGTGCCAGCAGCTTGGTACTAGCGGGAAGCACAGATACGCAGTATTTT
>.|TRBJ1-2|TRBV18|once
CASSLGRQDYGYTF
TGTGCCAGCTCGCTTGGGAGGCAGGACTATGGCTACACCTTC
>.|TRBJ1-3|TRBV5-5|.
CASSRGDGSGNTIYF
TGTGCCAGCAGCCGAGGTGACGGCTCTGGAAACACCATATATTTT
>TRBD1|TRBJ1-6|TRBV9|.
CASSVDHRGFSPLHF
TGTGCCAGCAGCGTAGATCACAGGGGTTTTTCACCCCTCCACTTT
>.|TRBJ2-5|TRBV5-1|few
CASRAAMYQETQYF
TGCGCCAGCAGGGCAGCGATGTACCAAGAGACCCAGTACTTC
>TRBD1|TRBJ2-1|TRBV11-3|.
CASRQDRLRNEQFF
TGTGCCAGCAGACAGGACAGGTTAAGGAATGAGCAGTTCTTC